This T cell receptor (beta chain) was obtained from a study of blood T cell repertoires in COVID-19. At the level of the study: Collection of acute and convalescent COVID-19 samples took place in the United States, Italy and Spain. T cells, B-cell-depleted T cells, or PBMCs provided the cDNA or gDNA that served as material.

Original processing methods: Scientists estimated how many nucleated cells there were by amplifying reference gene primers. TCRdb's table, derived via immunoSEQ multiplex PCR, lists solely in-frame clones and lacks some. The DNA gave D and trimming, while V, J and clone size come from that table. The data hold about 71,000 clones, with 75% to 95% observed a single time. This CDR3 has 14 amino acids. After removal of 5 bases from V and 6 bases from J, the junction contained 4 bases not matched to a gene. Per the germline V gene, CDR1 is MNHEY and CDR2 is SVGEGT. The origin of this receptor is a woman aged 80 or over with acute or convalescent COVID-19. Sequencing was carried out using peripheral blood. This chain uses TRBV6-2 or TRBV6-3 with TRBJ2-1; 10 nucleotides line up with TRBD2. The chain's CDR3 is CASSLKRGGNEQFF. The CDR3 DNA is TGTGCCAGCAGTCTAAAGCGGGGGGGCAATGAGCAGTTCTTC.